The TCR beta chain under discussion was sequenced for a study of blood T cell repertoires in COVID-19. V trimming: 10 bases; J trimming: 7 bases; junction bases outside the gene matches: 9. Germline lookup yields CDR1 LNHDA and CDR2 SQIVND (reference sequence). The CDR3 has 14 residues. In the original analysis: Scientists estimated how many nucleated cells there were by amplifying reference gene primers. TCRdb keeps only in-frame clones here, not all; method: immunoSEQ multiplex PCR. The V and J calls and clone size were taken over from that table, and D and trimming were inferred from the DNA. The sample includes a few hundred thousand clones, 80% to 95% seen only once; the top ten take about 0.83%.

The receptor's source is a woman between 40 and 50 years old who had been exposed to COVID-19. The V and J genes are TRBV19 and TRBJ2-2; 10 bases align to TRBD2. Sequences were obtained from PBMCs or T cells enriched from blood (not recorded which). CDR3 in amino acids: CATNSGRFDGELFF. The CDR3 region has the DNA TGTGCCACAAATAGCGGGAGGTTTGACGGGGAGCTGTTTTTT.